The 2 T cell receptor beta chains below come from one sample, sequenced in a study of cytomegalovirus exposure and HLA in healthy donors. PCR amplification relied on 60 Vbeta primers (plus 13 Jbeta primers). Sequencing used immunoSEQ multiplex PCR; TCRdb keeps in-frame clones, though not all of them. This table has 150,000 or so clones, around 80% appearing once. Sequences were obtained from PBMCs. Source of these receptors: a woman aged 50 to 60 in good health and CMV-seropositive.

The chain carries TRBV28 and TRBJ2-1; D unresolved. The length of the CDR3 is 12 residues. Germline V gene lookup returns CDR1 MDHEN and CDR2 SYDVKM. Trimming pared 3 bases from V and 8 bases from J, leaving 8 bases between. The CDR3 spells CASSFLTDEQFF. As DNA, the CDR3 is TGTGCCAGCAGTTTCCTAACCGATGAGCAGTTCTTC.

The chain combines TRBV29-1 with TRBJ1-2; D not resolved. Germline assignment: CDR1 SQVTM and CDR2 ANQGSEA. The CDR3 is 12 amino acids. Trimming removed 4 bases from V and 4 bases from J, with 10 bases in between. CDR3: CSVGEGGYGYTF. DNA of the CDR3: TGCAGCGTTGGGGAGGGAGGCTATGGCTACACCTTC.